A single sample gave rise to the 22 T cell receptor beta chains below, sequenced in a study of blood T cell dynamics during melanoma immunotherapy. TCRdb keeps only in-frame clones here, not all; method: immunoSEQ multiplex PCR. In the table there are about 11,000 clones, roughly 90% of which are singletons. Described time point: week 3, after first cycle of checkpoint inhibitor. The starting material was blood, obtained from a patient treated with checkpoint blockade. The receptor source for this set is a human donor with melanoma.

The chain has TRBV10-3 and TRBJ2-5; D may be TRBD2 (6 bases). Trimming left V 11 bases short and J 1 base short, with 8 bases between. Per the germline V gene, CDR1 is ENHRY and CDR2 is SYGVKD. The CDR3 totals 11 residues. CDR3 loop: CAAGSQETQYF. CDR3 bases: TGTGCCGCCGGGAGCCAAGAGACCCAGTACTTC.

J is TRBJ2-7 and V is TRBV27; D gene unclear. The germline V and J ends were trimmed by 5 bases and 3 bases, with 8 bases remaining between them. The V gene's germline CDR1 is MNHEY and CDR2 SMNVEV (reference sequence). This CDR3 is 12 amino acids long. CDR3 residues: CASSPYGYEQYF. The CDR3 bases are TGTGCCAGCAGTCCCTATGGCTACGAGCAGTACTTC.

The CDR3 here is CASSGQTGRGEKLFF. The CDR3 DNA reads TGTGCCAGCAGCGGGCAGACAGGGCGCGGTGAAAAACTGTTTTTT. The chain recombines TRBV9 with TRBJ1-4; 7 bases are shared with TRBD1. Looked up from germline, CDR1 is SGDLS and CDR2 is YYNGEE. After removal of 3 bases from V and 7 bases from J, the junction contained 9 bases not matched to a gene. There are 15 residues in the CDR3.

The genes are TRBV18 and TRBJ2-1, with D perhaps TRBD2 (6 bases). Germline CDR1 and CDR2: KGHSH and LQKENI. This CDR3 is built from 15 residues. V was pared by 3 bases and J by 5 bases, with 14 bases between. The CDR3 loop reads CASSPGGGANNEQFF. CDR3 in DNA: TGTGCCAGCTCACCGGGGGGTGGGGCCAACAATGAGCAGTTCTTC.

The rearrangement joins TRBV27 to TRBJ2-5, with D perhaps assigned TRBD1 or TRBD2 (5 bases each). The J call may not be correct, given that the DNA end is closer to TRBJ2-7. Per the germline V gene, CDR1 is MNHEY and CDR2 is SMNVEV (reference sequence). The CDR3 has 14 residues. This CDR3 reads CASSPTGTSYEQYF. Written as DNA, the CDR3 is TGTGCCAGCAGTCCGACCGGGACCTCCTACGAGCAGTACTTC.

The chain has TRBV30 and TRBJ2-1; 8 bases line up with TRBD2. The CDR3 is 15 amino acids. The germline CDR1 and CDR2 sequences are GTSNPN and SVGIG (reference sequence). The trim removed 4 bases at V and 2 bases at J, leaving 7 bases unmatched. CDR3 nucleotides: TGTGCCTGGACCCCAGCGGGAGTTCCCTACAATGAGCAGTTCTTC. It encodes CAWTPAGVPYNEQFF. The full variable domain, rest sourced from reference TRBV30 and TRBJ2-1, is SQTIHQWPATLVQPVGSPLSLECTVEGTSNPNLYWYRQAAGRGLQLLFYSVGIGQISSEVPQNLSASRPQDRQFILSSKKLLLSDSGFYLCAWTPAGVPYNEQFFGPGTRLTVL.

The chain recombines TRBV27 with TRBJ1-6; D perhaps matches TRBD1 (5 bases). The V gene's germline CDR1 is MNHEY and CDR2 SMNVEV (reference sequence). V lost 6 bases, J lost 2 bases, and 14 bases lay in between. CDR3 size: 16 residues. The CDR3 nucleotides are TGTGCCAGCAGGCCGCACGACAGCACCTATAATTCACCCCTCCACTTT. It translates to CASRPHDSTYNSPLHF.

This clone was detected only once. The chain uses TRBV10-3 and TRBJ2-5; 10 nucleotides align to TRBD1. Germline V gene lookup returns CDR1 ENHRY and CDR2 SYGVKD. The ends lost 8 bases at V and 6 bases at J; junction bases unmatched: 15. The CDR3 spans 16 residues. This CDR3 reads CAIGDLGQGFQQTQYF. The DNA for the CDR3 is TGTGCCATCGGGGATCTGGGACAGGGGTTTCAACAGACCCAGTACTTC.

The J gene is TRBJ1-5, the V gene TRBV7-9; unclear D gene. Per the germline V gene, CDR1 is SEHNR and CDR2 is FQNEAQ (reference sequence). The V and J ends lost 3 bases and 7 bases respectively, with 7 bases between them. CDR3 size: 12 residues. The CDR3 coding sequence is TGTGCCAGCAGCTTGGGGAGCCAGCCCCAGCATTTT. It codes for CASSLGSQPQHF.

The chain recombines TRBV6-1 with TRBJ2-5, with a tentative D call TRBD1 (6 bases). Trimming stripped 10 bases from V and 0 bases from J, with 15 bases between. Germline CDR1 is MNHNS and CDR2 is SASEGT. The length of the CDR3 is 14 residues. The CDR3 sequence: CATWAGVYQETQYF. CDR3 coding DNA: TGTGCCACCTGGGCAGGGGTATACCAAGAGACCCAGTACTTC.

This CDR3 is CASSHHGGEQYF. The CDR3 region has the DNA TGCGCCAGCAGCCACCACGGGGGCGAGCAGTACTTC. V is TRBV4-1 and J is TRBJ2-7; TRBD2 is a possible D gene (6 bases). V was shortened by 3 bases and J by 6 bases, with 9 bases between the two germline ends. The CDR3 has 12 residues. In germline, CDR1 is MGHRA, CDR2 YSYEKL.

The V and J genes are TRBV13 and TRBJ2-1; D tentatively reads TRBD1 or TRBD2 (6 bases each). Germline assignment: CDR1 PRHDT and CDR2 FYEKMQ (reference sequence). The CDR3 has 16 residues. Trimming took off 5 bases at V and 1 base at J, with 15 bases between the two ends. For the CDR3, the DNA is TGTGCCAGCAGCCCGGCATGGGGGGCGTCCTACAATGAGCAGTTCTTC. As protein: CASSPAWGASYNEQFF.

The rearrangement uses TRBV25-1 and TRBJ2-5, with D possibly TRBD2 on 6 matching bases. This CDR3 has 16 amino acids. Germline V CDR1 and CDR2: MGHDK, SYGVNS. With 2 bases removed from V and 4 bases from J, the gap between germline ends came to 17 bases. The CDR3 DNA reads as TGTGCCAGCAGTGAAGTCCGGGGGAGGCATGCAGAGACCCAGTACTTC. This translates into CASSEVRGRHAETQYF.

This rearrangement joins TRBV27 to TRBJ2-3, with D possibly being TRBD1 (6 bases). This CDR3 has 13 amino acids. Trimming took 3 bases from V and 3 from J, leaving 7 bases between them. CDR1 and CDR2 from the germline V gene are MNHEY and SMNVEV (reference sequence). CDR3 residues: CASSFRGTDTQYF. Here the CDR3 DNA reads TGTGCCAGCAGTTTCAGGGGAACAGATACGCAGTATTTT.

J is TRBJ2-1 and V is TRBV27; 9 bases map to TRBD2. V lost 0 bases, J lost 6 bases, and 9 bases stayed unmatched. CDR1 and CDR2 from the germline V gene are MNHEY and SMNVEV (reference sequence). The CDR3 sequence is 17 residues long. The CDR3 bases are TGTGCCAGCAGTTTATCCCTAGGGGCGGGAGGGGGCAATGAGCAGTTCTTC. As protein: CASSLSLGAGGGNEQFF.

This chain links TRBV12-2 with TRBJ1-5; TRBD1 reflects the table's D call only, with no check against the DNA. TRBV12-2 is a recognized pseudogene. The CDR3 runs to 19 residues. The CDR3 sequence: CASRSTPTGAVVSNQPQHF. Written as DNA, the CDR3 is TGTGCAAGTCGCTCGACCCCGACAGGGGCGGTTGTGAGCAATCAGCCCCAGCATTTT.

The rearrangement joins TRBV4-2 to TRBJ2-5, with D unclear. The J call is uncertain, as TRBJ2-7 better fits the DNA end. Germline V gives CDR1 LGHNA, CDR2 YNFKEQ. This CDR3 is 13 amino acids long. The CDR3: CASSLPTSYEQYF. Here the CDR3 DNA reads TGTGCCAGCAGCCTTCCTACCTCCTACGAGCAGTACTTC.

This chain uses TRBV6-4 with TRBJ2-1; D gene uncertain. CDR1 is MRHNA, CDR2 SNTAGT, per germline. V lost 2 bases and J lost 9, with 14 bases in between. The CDR3 has 14 amino acids. The CDR3 loop is CASSDGLSGGEQFF. The CDR3 coding sequence is TGTGCCAGCAGTGACGGGTTGTCTGGCGGTGAGCAGTTCTTC.

This sequence joins TRBV19 and TRBJ2-1; tentatively, D is TRBD1 (6 bases). CDR3 length: 14 amino acids. The germline gives CDR1 LNHDA, CDR2 SQIVND (reference sequence). Trimming left V 3 bases short and J 5 bases short, with 11 bases between. The CDR3 is CASSIPGQHNEQFF. In DNA, the CDR3 is TGTGCCAGTAGTATCCCCGGACAGCACAATGAGCAGTTCTTC.

The genes are TRBV15 and TRBJ2-7; D gene ambiguous. Trimming took 1 base from V and 3 from J, leaving 7 bases between them. Germline V lookup: CDR1 LNHNV, CDR2 YYDKDF (reference sequence). This CDR3 has 13 amino acids. DNA for the CDR3: TGTGCCACCAGCAGAGGCGGATACTACGAGCAGTACTTC. Its translation is CATSRGGYYEQYF.

The genes are TRBV28 and TRBJ2-3; D may be TRBD2 (6 bases). This CDR3 is 15 amino acids long. The V gene lost 1 base and the J gene lost 6 bases, with 14 bases spanning the gap. Germline CDR1 reads MDHEN; CDR2 reads SYDVKM. CDR3 amino acids: CASSLFAGSPDTQYF. The DNA for the CDR3 is TGTGCCAGCAGTTTATTCGCGGGAAGCCCCGATACGCAGTATTTT.

The chain employs TRBV28 and TRBJ2-6; no firm D call. CDR3 length equals 19 residues. Germline CDR1 reads MDHEN; CDR2 reads SYDVKM. V lost 6 bases, J lost 0 bases, and 21 bases lay in between. The CDR3 is CASRSSGHALGSGANVLTF. CDR3 nucleotide sequence: TGTGCCAGCAGGTCGTCGGGCCACGCGCTCGGCTCTGGGGCCAACGTCCTGACTTTC.